These 13 T cell receptor beta chains came from one sample sequenced in a study of STAT5B mutations in CD4+ large granular lymphocyte leukemia. Using immunoSEQ multiplex PCR, the repertoire was profiled, and TCRdb retains in-frame clones only, with some absent. The data show tens of thousands of clones, 82% seen once. The sequenced material came from CD4+ T cells from blood buffy coats. Receptor source: a human donor in good health.

The chain combines TRBV5-4 with TRBJ1-6; D may be TRBD1 (6 bases). This CDR3 contains 15 residues. Trimming took 1 base from V and 8 from J, leaving 13 bases between them. Germline CDR1 and CDR2: SGHNT and YYREEE (reference sequence). The CDR3 loop is CASSLQGLTDSPLHF. In nucleotides, the CDR3 is TGTGCCAGCAGCTTGCAGGGGTTGACAGATTCACCCCTCCACTTT.

This rearrangement joins TRBV11-3 to TRBJ2-2, with TRBD2 matching 12 bases. This CDR3 region has 15 residues. J gave up 4 bases and V 5 bases, and 2 bases lay outside the gene matches. Looked up from germline, CDR1 is SGHNT and CDR2 is YENEEA. The CDR3 bases are TGTGCCAGCAGCCCACTAGCGGGGGGCACCGGGGAGCTGTTTTTT. This codes for CASSPLAGGTGELFF.

This clone was observed a few times. The chain couples TRBV19 to TRBJ1-1; possible D gene TRBD1, 6 bases. The CDR3 has 13 amino acids. The germline V gene encodes CDR1 LNHDA and CDR2 SQIVND (reference sequence). Trimming removed 4 bases at V and 2 bases at J, with 8 bases between. CDR3 sequence (DNA): TGTGCCAGTAGTAAGACAGGAAACACTGAAGCTTTCTTT. This sequence encodes CASSKTGNTEAFF.

V usage is TRBV28 and J usage is TRBJ1-4; no reliable D call. From germline, CDR1 is MDHEN and CDR2 SYDVKM. CDR3 size: 16 residues. V was shortened by 7 bases and J by 3 bases, with 18 bases between the two germline ends. The CDR3 protein is CASTEGPGWANEKLFF. The CDR3, as DNA: TGTGCCAGCACCGAAGGACCAGGATGGGCTAATGAAAAACTGTTTTTT.

V is TRBV7-2 and J is TRBJ2-7; no firm D call. CDR3 length equals 12 residues. The V gene's germline CDR1 is SGHTA and CDR2 FQGNSA. Trimming took 2 bases from V and 7 from J, leaving 9 bases between them. This CDR3 reads CASSLTIGEQYF. In DNA form, the CDR3 reads TGTGCCAGCAGCTTAACCATTGGAGAGCAGTACTTC.

The rearrangement joins TRBV2 to TRBJ1-2, with D uncertain. Germline V gene lookup returns CDR1 SNHLY and CDR2 FYNNEI. The CDR3 spans 15 residues. V lost 0 bases to trimming and J lost 4 bases, with 12 bases between them. The CDR3 reads CASSEAVSPLYGYTF. The CDR3 region has the DNA TGTGCCAGCAGTGAAGCGGTTTCTCCCCTCTATGGCTACACCTTC. Drawing the rest from reference TRBV2 and TRBJ1-2, the complete variable domain is EPEVTQTPSHQVTQMGQEVILRCVPISNHLYFYWYRQILGQKVEFLVSFYNNEISEKSEIFDDQFSVERPDGSNFTLKIRSTKLEDSAMYFCASSEAVSPLYGYTFGSGTRLTVV.

This sequence joins TRBV7-2 and TRBJ2-7, with D perhaps matching TRBD2 (5 bases). Trimming took 4 bases from V and 6 from J, leaving 7 bases between them. Germline-derived CDR1 and CDR2 are SGHTA and FQGNSA. This CDR3 has 11 amino acids. The CDR3, as DNA: TGTGCCAGCAGCTACACTAGCGAGCAGTACTTC. This sequence encodes CASSYTSEQYF.

Details on this clone: Mismatch with germline at one junction end may stem from a read error. The V and J genes are TRBV5-5 and TRBJ2-1; D unclear. CDR1 is SGHKS, CDR2 YYEKEE, per germline (reference sequence). CDR3 length: 12 amino acids. The CDR3 nucleotides read TGTGCCAGCAACTTGGAGACCCTGGAGCAGTTCTTC. Protein: CASNLETLEQFF.

J is TRBJ1-6 and V is TRBV2; 8 nucleotides match TRBD1. This CDR3 comprises 14 residues. The germline V gene encodes CDR1 SNHLY and CDR2 FYNNEI. Losses at the gene ends were 5 bases for V and 8 bases for J; bases not matched to a gene: 5. The CDR3 loop reads CASSNRGVDSPLHF. In nucleotides, the CDR3 is TGTGCCAGCAGTAACAGGGGGGTGGATTCACCCCTCCACTTT.

The CDR3 sequence: CASSLNGPGETQYF. The CDR3 coding sequence is TGTGCCAGCTCACTAAACGGGCCTGGGGAGACCCAGTACTTC. The gene calls are TRBV18 and TRBJ2-5; D call uncertain. CDR1 and CDR2 (germline): KGHSH, LQKENI. The CDR3 has 14 amino acids. Deletions cut 4 bases from V and 5 bases from J, with 14 bases between.

The chain recombines TRBV4-3 with TRBJ2-7; 9 bases map to TRBD1. CDR1 and CDR2 (germline): LGHNA, YSLEER. There are 17 residues in the CDR3. With 0 bases clipped from V and 3 bases from J, the junction kept 9 bases outside the gene matches. The chain's CDR3 is CASSQELPGQGGYEQYF. CDR3 bases: TGCGCCAGCAGCCAAGAGCTACCGGGACAGGGAGGCTACGAGCAGTACTTC.

The rearrangement links TRBV19 to TRBJ1-5; 10 bases agree with TRBD1. The germline V gene has CDR1 LNHDA and CDR2 SQIVND (reference sequence). This CDR3 has 16 amino acids. Trimming removed 1 base from V and 8 bases from J; junction bases left unmatched: 8. The DNA for the CDR3 is TGTGCCAGTAGTATAGTTCCGACAGGGGGCCGGGAGCCCCAGCATTTT. Translating it yields CASSIVPTGGREPQHF.

This rearrangement joins TRBV27 to TRBJ1-1; D may be TRBD1 (6 bases). Looked up from germline, CDR1 is MNHEY and CDR2 is SMNVEV (reference sequence). The CDR3 loop spans 14 amino acids. V lost 4 bases and J 1 base, leaving 10 bases between the germline ends. CDR3 sequence reads: CASSSWDTNTEAFF. The CDR3 nucleotides read TGTGCCAGCAGTTCCTGGGACACGAACACTGAAGCTTTCTTT.